This note documents a single T cell receptor (beta chain) sequence. Between the trimmed V and J ends, which lost 5 bases and 1 base, there was a span of 8 bases. CDR1 is WNHNN, CDR2 SYGVQD, per germline (reference sequence). The CDR3 has 13 amino acids. The data belong to a study of T cell responses to AZD1222 COVID-19 vaccine. Produced via immunoSEQ multiplex PCR; TCRdb's table is partial and in-frame only. Of 110,000 or so clones listed, roughly nine tenths are singletons. The gene calls are TRBV10-1 and TRBJ2-5, with D possibly being TRBD1 (5 bases). The starting material was peripheral blood, obtained on day 0 of AZD1222 vaccination. The sequence came from an adult in good health. CDR3: CASSYRLQETQYF. The CDR3 DNA follows: TGCGCCAGCAGTTACAGGCTCCAAGAGACCCAGTACTTC.